The 26 T cell receptor beta chains reported below all come from one sample, sequenced in a study of cytomegalovirus exposure and HLA in healthy donors. PCR amplification relied on 60 Vbeta primers (plus 13 Jbeta primers). Sequencing used immunoSEQ multiplex PCR; TCRdb keeps in-frame clones, though not all of them. The profile covers about 38,000 clones, with about 66% appearing a single time and 18% taken by the ten largest. Sequences were obtained from PBMCs. Source of these receptors: a man between 45 and 60 years old in good health and CMV-seropositive.

This sequence joins TRBV7-6 and TRBJ1-4; TRBD1 agrees at 7 bases. This CDR3 comprises 14 residues. Germline trimming cut 5 bases from V and 7 bases from J; bases unmatched to any gene: 7. CDR1 SGHVS and CDR2 FNYEAQ come from the germline V gene. The CDR3 DNA sequence: TGTGCCAGCAGCCTAGGGGGCTACCCTGAAAAACTGTTTTTT. The encoded protein is CASSLGGYPEKLFF.

J is TRBJ1-1 and V is TRBV9, with unresolved D. The CDR3 has 14 residues. V lost 1 base, J lost 4 bases, and 11 bases lay in between. Germline values: CDR1 SGDLS, CDR2 YYNGEE. The CDR3 DNA follows: TGTGCCAGCAGCGTAATTCGGGAATCCACTGAAGCTTTCTTT. It codes for CASSVIRESTEAFF.

By share, this clone counts as large. V usage is TRBV7-9 and J usage is TRBJ2-3, with D hard to call. CDR1 and CDR2 from the germline V gene are SEHNR and FQNEAQ (reference sequence). V lost 5 bases and J lost 3, with 15 bases in between. The CDR3 runs to 15 residues. The CDR3 is CASSPSGHGTDTQYF. The CDR3, as DNA: TGTGCCAGCAGCCCCTCTGGCCACGGGACAGATACGCAGTATTTT.

The genes are TRBV7-2 and TRBJ2-5; TRBD2 might be the D (6 bases). The CDR3 runs 15 residues. V shed 5 bases and J shed 5 bases, with 18 bases lying between them. CDR1 and CDR2 (germline): SGHTA, FQGNSA. CDR3 nucleotides: TGTGCCAGCAGCCCTCCGAGGGCGGGGAGGGAGACCCAGTACTTC. The encoded protein is CASSPPRAGRETQYF.

The chain carries TRBV6-1 and TRBJ1-5; tentatively, D is TRBD1 (5 bases). Germline-derived CDR1 and CDR2 are MNHNS and SASEGT. V was clipped by 6 bases and J by 9 bases, with 18 bases between them. There are 14 residues in the CDR3. CDR3 in DNA: TGTGCCAGCAGGGAGGGACTCACCGGGTGGCCCCAGCATTTT. Residues: CASREGLTGWPQHF.

This clone has just a few counts. The chain is built from TRBV5-4 and TRBJ2-7; 7 bases align to TRBD1. V lost 4 bases, J lost 3 bases, and 7 bases stayed unmatched. This CDR3 has 14 amino acids. Germline V lookup: CDR1 SGHNT, CDR2 YYREEE (reference sequence). CDR3 bases: TGTGCCAGCAGCCTTCCCGGGGACAGCTACGAGCAGTACTTC. Protein sequence: CASSLPGDSYEQYF.

This chain uses TRBV6-1 with TRBJ1-6, with unresolved D. Trimming stripped 5 bases from V and 7 bases from J, with 12 bases between. The CDR3 is 14 amino acids. Germline lookup yields CDR1 MNHNS and CDR2 SASEGT. CDR3 region: CASSFDGMNSPLHF. CDR3 DNA sequence: TGTGCCAGCAGTTTCGACGGGATGAATTCACCCCTCCACTTT.

The V and J genes are TRBV9 and TRBJ1-6, with D maybe TRBD1 (5 bases). From germline, CDR1 is SGDLS and CDR2 YYNGEE. This CDR3 contains 17 residues. V gave up 0 bases and J gave up 8 bases, with 18 bases separating them. For the CDR3, the DNA is TGTGCCAGCAGCGTAGCGCCAGGGCCCTCTTCGGATTCACCCCTCCACTTT. This sequence encodes CASSVAPGPSSDSPLHF.

CDR3 residues: CASSLFWRGAYEQYF. CDR3 nucleotides: TGTGCCAGCAGCTTATTTTGGCGGGGGGCCTACGAGCAGTACTTC. V usage is TRBV7-2 and J usage is TRBJ2-7; TRBD2 agrees at 8 bases. Germline V gene data show CDR1 as SGHTA and CDR2 as FQGNSA. V trimming: 2 bases; J trimming: 2 bases; junction bases outside the gene matches: 5. CDR3 length: 15 amino acids.

V gene TRBV28 combines with J gene TRBJ1-4; TRBD1 matches at 7 bases. The CDR3 has 12 amino acids. The V gene's germline CDR1 is MDHEN and CDR2 SYDVKM. Trimming took 6 bases from V and 11 from J; bases not matched to a gene: 6. Here the CDR3 reads CASRGETGKLFF. DNA for the CDR3: TGTGCCAGCAGGGGGGAGACAGGGAAACTGTTTTTT. Variable domain in full (rest from reference TRBV28 and TRBJ1-4): DVKVTQSSRYLVKRTGEKVFLECVQDMDHENMFWYRQDPGLGLRLIYFSYDVKMKEKGDIPEGYSVSREKKERFSLILESASTNQTSMYLCASRGETGKLFFGSGTQLSVL.

This chain links TRBV6-5 with TRBJ1-6, with D maybe TRBD1 (6 bases). Germline V gene data show CDR1 as MNHEY and CDR2 as SVGAGI. The V gene lost 0 bases and the J gene lost 14 bases, with 20 bases spanning the gap. The CDR3 has 16 amino acids. The CDR3 DNA is TGTGCCAGCAGTTACTCAGCGGGGGCGCGACACAGGACCCTCCACTTT. Residues: CASSYSAGARHRTLHF.

V gene TRBV28 combines with J gene TRBJ2-7; 10 nucleotides match TRBD2. The CDR3 spans 14 residues. The V and J ends lost 8 bases and 0 bases, in that order; junction bases with no gene match: 4. CDR1 and CDR2 from the germline V gene are MDHEN and SYDVKM. The CDR3 bases are TGTGCCAGCGTAAGACTAGCGGGCTCCTACGAGCAGTACTTC. Translated, it gives CASVRLAGSYEQYF.

This sequence joins TRBV30 and TRBJ1-6, with 8 positions matching TRBD1. The CDR3 spans 13 residues. CDR1 GTSNPN and CDR2 SVGIG come from the germline V gene (reference sequence). The V and J ends lost 7 bases and 7 bases, in that order; junction bases with no gene match: 6. The CDR3 sequence: CAYQGAVNSPLHF. Here the CDR3 DNA reads TGTGCCTACCAGGGGGCGGTCAATTCACCCCTCCACTTT.

The sample holds one count of this clone. This chain uses TRBV27 with TRBJ1-6; TRBD1 might be the D (5 bases). CDR3 length equals 12 residues. Germline V gene data show CDR1 as MNHEY and CDR2 as SMNVEV (reference sequence). V was shortened by 2 bases and J by 14 bases, with 10 bases between the two germline ends. In DNA, the CDR3 is TGTGCCAGCAGTTTAAGTAGGGGAACCCTCCACTTT. It encodes CASSLSRGTLHF.

J is TRBJ2-5 and V is TRBV4-2; 9 bases map to TRBD2. V shed 0 bases, J shed 4 bases, and the junction held 9 bases outside the gene matches. Germline values: CDR1 LGHNA, CDR2 YNFKEQ. This CDR3 spans 17 amino acids. CDR3 region: CASSQEPAGGKVETQYF. The CDR3 nucleotides read TGTGCCAGCAGCCAAGAACCGGCGGGGGGGAAAGTAGAGACCCAGTACTTC.

The gene calls are TRBV5-5 and TRBJ2-7; no firm D call. The V gene's germline CDR1 is SGHKS and CDR2 YYEKEE (reference sequence). This CDR3 has 14 amino acids. V was shortened by 0 bases and J by 0 bases, with 7 bases between the two germline ends. The CDR3 DNA follows: TGTGCCAGCAGCTTGGTTTTCGGCTCCTACGAGCAGTACTTC. Residues: CASSLVFGSYEQYF.

The CDR3 loop is CASSFRGGELFF. The DNA of the CDR3 is TGTGCCAGCAGTTTTAGGGGCGGGGAGCTGTTTTTT. V gene TRBV27 combines with J gene TRBJ2-2; D is possibly TRBD1 (5 bases). This CDR3 comprises 12 residues. Trimming removed 3 bases from V and 7 bases from J, with 6 bases in between. CDR1 and CDR2 (germline): MNHEY, SMNVEV (reference sequence).

The rearrangement uses TRBV4-1 and TRBJ1-4; D gene uncertain. CDR1 is MGHRA and CDR2 is YSYEKL in the germline V gene. Trimming took off 0 bases at V and 0 bases at J, with 17 bases between the two ends. The CDR3 loop spans 19 amino acids. CDR3 sequence: CASSQDSTPPAATNEKLFF. The CDR3, as DNA: TGCGCCAGCAGCCAAGATTCAACGCCGCCTGCAGCAACTAATGAAAAACTGTTTTTT.

This clone was seen a handful of times. The chain links TRBV2 to TRBJ1-3; D might be TRBD1 (6 bases). Germline-derived CDR1 and CDR2 are SNHLY and FYNNEI. The germline V and J ends were trimmed by 4 bases and 2 bases, with 12 bases remaining between them. The CDR3 spans 15 residues. CDR3 in amino acids: CASSAQGKPGNTIYF. The CDR3 nucleotides are TGTGCCAGCAGTGCGCAGGGGAAACCTGGAAACACCATATATTTT.

The V call is TRBV6-1, the J call TRBJ1-4, with 10 nucleotides matching TRBD1. The CDR3 runs 15 residues. Germline V CDR1 and CDR2: MNHNS, SASEGT. Trimming cost V 5 bases and J 5 bases; bases outside gene matches: 5. CDR3 in DNA: TGTGCCAGCAGTTTCCGGACAGGGGGGAATGAAAAACTGTTTTTT. This gives the protein CASSFRTGGNEKLFF.

The chain has TRBV27 and TRBJ2-1, with D perhaps TRBD1 (6 bases). V gave up 5 bases and J gave up 8 bases, with 10 bases separating them. Germline V gene sequence: CDR1 MNHEY, CDR2 SMNVEV (reference sequence). The CDR3 has 12 residues. The CDR3, as DNA: TGTGCCAGCAGTGTCAGGGGTTATGAGCAGTTCTTC. Translating gives CASSVRGYEQFF.

This chain links TRBV5-4 with TRBJ2-5; D gene unclear. CDR1 and CDR2 from the germline V gene are SGHNT and YYREEE (reference sequence). V lost 0 bases and J lost 5, with 8 bases in between. This CDR3 contains 13 residues. Here the CDR3 reads CASSLGSVETQYF. Here the CDR3 DNA reads TGTGCCAGCAGCTTGGGCTCGGTCGAGACCCAGTACTTC.

The genes are TRBV4-3 and TRBJ2-1, with D possibly being TRBD1 (6 bases). Deletions cut 0 bases from V and 14 bases from J, with 17 bases between. In germline, CDR1 is LGHNA, CDR2 YSLEER. This CDR3 region has 14 residues. CDR3 in amino acids: CASSQEAGAPREFF. In DNA, the CDR3 is TGCGCCAGCAGCCAAGAAGCAGGGGCCCCCCGTGAGTTCTTC.

This chain connects TRBV7-9 to TRBJ1-5, with TRBD1 identical over 7 bases. Per the germline V gene, CDR1 is SEHNR and CDR2 is FQNEAQ (reference sequence). The CDR3 totals 14 residues. The junction had 3 bases not matched to a gene; V was cut back by 1 base and J by 6 bases. CDR3 protein: CASSLGQGGQPQHF. DNA of the CDR3: TGTGCCAGCAGCTTAGGCCAGGGGGGTCAGCCCCAGCATTTT.

The table lists this clone with a few counts. The rearrangement links TRBV4-1 to TRBJ1-1; tentatively, D is TRBD1 (5 bases). V dropped 0 bases and J dropped 1 base, with 9 bases sitting between them. The CDR3 sequence is 15 residues long. Per germline, CDR1 MGHRA and CDR2 YSYEKL. CDR3: CASSQEVGENTEAFF. CDR3 in DNA: TGCGCCAGCAGCCAAGAAGTAGGGGAGAACACTGAAGCTTTCTTT.

CDR3 amino acids: CASSDTRERDTDTQYF. The DNA of the CDR3 is TGTGCCAGCAGTGATACAAGGGAGCGTGACACAGATACGCAGTATTTT. This rearrangement joins TRBV25-1 to TRBJ2-3; tentatively, D is TRBD2 (5 bases). V lost 3 bases and J 2 bases, leaving 15 bases between the germline ends. CDR3 length: 16 residues. Germline CDR1 MGHDK, CDR2 SYGVNS.